These T cell receptor beta chains were read from a single sample in a study of cytomegalovirus exposure and HLA in healthy donors. Clones were read by immunoSEQ multiplex PCR, and TCRdb kept only the in-frame ones, dropping some. This sample carries 100,000 or so clones, 75% of them seen once, and the ten largest clones take roughly 1.2%. The sequenced sample consisted of PBMCs. These receptors all come from a man aged 35-49 years in good health and CMV-seronegative. Both conserved end residues are part of each CDR3. D genes are given only for firm matches. Clone size is given for some rows only: seen once, a few or many times, or a class if the clone is expanded.

TGTGCCAGCAGCTTGGGACAGCCGGAGACCCAGTACTTC CASSLGQPETQYF . TRBJ2-5 13 TRBV5-4 .
TGTGCCAGCTCACCTAATGCGCCCAACACCGGGGAGCTGTTTTTT CASSPNAPNTGELFF . TRBJ2-2 15 TRBV18 .
TGTGCCTGGAGTGTTGGGGGGGAAGCTTTCTTT CAWSVGGEAFF . TRBJ1-1 11 TRBV30 .
TGTGCCACCAGCAGAGATCGGGGAAACACTGAAGCTTTCTTT CATSRDRGNTEAFF . TRBJ1-1 14 TRBV15 .
TGTGCCAGCAGCGATGGACTAGCTCAAGAGACCCAGTACTTC CASSDGLAQETQYF TRBD2 TRBJ2-5 14 TRBV7-6 .
TGTGCCAGCAGCTTATCAGGCACAGATACGCAGTATTTT CASSLSGTDTQYF . TRBJ2-3 13 TRBV5-6 once
TGTGCCAGCAGCGCCGGACTAGCCCCTAGGGGTACGCAGTATTTT CASSAGLAPRGTQYF TRBD2 TRBJ2-3 15 TRBV9 few
TGTGCCAGCAGCTTGGCTTCGGGGGGTCTCGTTGGCTACACCTTC CASSLASGGLVGYTF . TRBJ1-2 15 TRBV5-6 once
TGTGCCAGCAGTTACTCGGGACTAGGGAACAATGAGCAGTTCTTC CASSYSGLGNNEQFF TRBD2 TRBJ2-1 15 TRBV6-5 .
TGTGCCAGCTCACCTGGGACAGGGACCGGGGAGCTGTTTTTT CASSPGTGTGELFF TRBD1 TRBJ2-2 14 TRBV18 .
TGTGCCAGCAGCTTTTTGGCCCCCCGCAGGTCCTCTGAAGCTTTCTTT CASSFLAPRRSSEAFF . TRBJ1-1 16 TRBV5-7 .
TGTGCCTGGCGACAGAGAAGCTCCTACAATGAGCAGTTCTTC CAWRQRSSYNEQFF . TRBJ2-1 14 TRBV30 .
TGTGCCAGCAGCCCGATTCGCCGGGACAGGGGTTCGGACTACGAGCAGTACTTC CASSPIRRDRGSDYEQYF TRBD1 TRBJ2-7 18 TRBV11-2 .
TGCGCCAGCAGCCTGACGGGATTTAACTATGGCTACACCTTC CASSLTGFNYGYTF . TRBJ1-2 14 TRBV5-1 .
TGCGCCAGCAGCTTCGAAACTACCTATGGCTACACCTTC CASSFETTYGYTF . TRBJ1-2 13 TRBV5-1 .
TGTGCCAGCAGTTTTCGAGGGCACGGCACTGAAGCTTTCTTT CASSFRGHGTEAFF . TRBJ1-1 14 TRBV28 .
TGTGCCAGCAGTCACCGGGACAGAATTTTTGTAGAGCAGTACTTC CASSHRDRIFVEQYF TRBD1 TRBJ2-5 15 TRBV27 .
TGTGCCAGCAGCCCAAGCGGGAGAAGCACAGATACGCAGTATTTT CASSPSGRSTDTQYF TRBD2 TRBJ2-3 15 TRBV9 once
TGTGCCAGCAGTCCCTCGACTACAGGGGGCTTTAACACCATATATTTT CASSPSTTGGFNTIYF TRBD1 TRBJ1-3 16 TRBV28 .
TGTGCCAGCAGCGTCGAAGCTAGCGGGAGGAGTCCAGATACGCAGTATTTT CASSVEASGRSPDTQYF TRBD2 TRBJ2-3 17 TRBV9 .
TGTGCCAGCAGCTTAGTTCCCTCCGGACAGGGGGCCTATGGCTACACCTTC CASSLVPSGQGAYGYTF TRBD1 TRBJ1-2 17 TRBV7-2 .
TGTGCCAGCACTTTATCCGTAGGACAGGGTTACGAGCAGTACTTC CASTLSVGQGYEQYF TRBD1 TRBJ2-7 15 TRBV28 .
TGTGCCAGCAGTGCTGAACAGGGATGGGTCGGCGGGGAGCTGTTTTTT CASSAEQGWVGGELFF . TRBJ2-2 16 TRBV2 .
TGTGCCAGCAGCGTAGCGGCTAGCGGGAGCAATGAGCAGTTCTTC CASSVAASGSNEQFF TRBD2 TRBJ2-1 15 TRBV9 .
TGTGCCAGCGCGGATAATCAGCCCCAGCATTTT CASADNQPQHF . TRBJ1-5 11 TRBV19 .
TGCGCCAGCAGCCAAACTTCCGATGAGCAGTTCTTC CASSQTSDEQFF . TRBJ2-1 12 TRBV4-3 once
TGTGCCAGCAGCTTGACCGACAGAGATACGCAGTATTTT CASSLTDRDTQYF . TRBJ2-3 13 TRBV5-4 .
TGTGCCAGCAGCATATGGGCGCCTCTAGCGGGAGTTTCCTACGAGCAGTACTTC CASSIWAPLAGVSYEQYF TRBD2 TRBJ2-7 18 TRBV14 .
TGCGCCAGCAGCTTGGCCGGGACTAGCTCAGATACGCAGTATTTT CASSLAGTSSDTQYF TRBD2 TRBJ2-3 15 TRBV5-1 .
TGTGCCAGCAGCCGATTCCCTGGGGGGGCGACGGGCTACACCTTC CASSRFPGGATGYTF . TRBJ1-2 15 TRBV11-3 .
TGTGCCAGCAGTTCTCCCGGGACCGCGGGGGGGGAGCAGTACTTC CASSSPGTAGGEQYF TRBD2 TRBJ2-7 15 TRBV28 once
TGTGCCAGCAGCGTAGGGTATAGCGGGGGAGAAGATACGCAGTATTTT CASSVGYSGGEDTQYF TRBD2 TRBJ2-3 16 TRBV9 .
TGCGCCAGCAGCCCTGGACAGAGCTACGAGCAGTACTTC CASSPGQSYEQYF . TRBJ2-7 13 TRBV5-1 few
TGTGCCAGCGGGGTGACTAGCGGGGGGGGGACCCTCAGGAATGAGCAGTTCTTC CASGVTSGGGTLRNEQFF TRBD2 TRBJ2-1 18 TRBV14 .
TGTGCCAGCAGTTTCCAGGGTCACTATGGCTACACCTTC CASSFQGHYGYTF . TRBJ1-2 13 TRBV27 .
TGCGCCAGCAGCCAAACCACCGGGACAGGGTCCTACGAGCAGTACTTC CASSQTTGTGSYEQYF TRBD1 TRBJ2-7 16 TRBV4-3 .
TGTGCCAGCAGCTCCGGACAGGGTGAGACCCAGTACTTC CASSSGQGETQYF TRBD1 TRBJ2-5 13 TRBV5-6 .
TGTGCCAGCTCACTCGACCGGGGGGAGCAGTACTTC CASSLDRGEQYF . TRBJ2-7 12 TRBV18 .
TGTGCCAGCAGTACTACAGGGACGTTATACGAGCAGTACTTC CASSTTGTLYEQYF . TRBJ2-7 14 TRBV28 .
TGTGCCAGCAGTTACTCGTGGGAGGGATCCACCTACGAGCAGTACTTC CASSYSWEGSTYEQYF TRBD2 TRBJ2-7 16 TRBV6-5 .
TGTGCCAGCAGAGCCCGGGGGGGGGAGTACCAGCCCCAGCATTTT CASRARGGEYQPQHF . TRBJ1-5 15 TRBV2 .
TGCGCCAGCAGCACCACCCTAGCGGGGAACACCGGGGAGCTGTTTTTT CASSTTLAGNTGELFF TRBD2 TRBJ2-2 16 TRBV5-1 .
TGTGCCAGCCCCGCCTCTAGTAGCTCGGGAGGATACAATGAGCAGTTCTTC CASPASSSSGGYNEQFF TRBD2 TRBJ2-1 17 TRBV7-9 .
TGTGCCACCAGCAGAGATGTTAAGACTAGCGGGGGCACAGATACGCAGTATTTT CATSRDVKTSGGTDTQYF TRBD2 TRBJ2-3 18 TRBV15 few
TGTGCCAGCAGTTCAAAGGGACAGGGGGGCTACGAGCAGTACTTC CASSSKGQGGYEQYF TRBD1 TRBJ2-7 15 TRBV2 .
TGTGCCAGCAGTGAACAGGGTGGCACAGATACGCAGTATTTT CASSEQGGTDTQYF . TRBJ2-3 14 TRBV6-1 .
TGTGCCTGGAACGAAGGGCTAGCGTTCCTAAGCTCCTACAATGAGCAGTTCTTC CAWNEGLAFLSSYNEQFF . TRBJ2-1 18 TRBV30 .
TGCGCCAGCAGCATATCCGGGACTAGCGTGTCGTACTTC CASSISGTSVSYF TRBD2 TRBJ2-7 13 TRBV5-1 few
TGTGCCAGTAGTATTGCGTCGGCCAGGGTCTACGAGCAGTACTTC CASSIASARVYEQYF . TRBJ2-7 15 TRBV19 once
TGTGCCAGTAGTATAAACGGTAACTATGGCTACACCTTC CASSINGNYGYTF . TRBJ1-2 13 TRBV19 .
TGTGCCAGCAGTTTATTGGGGGACAGTTCGTCGTCGTATGGCTACACCTTC CASSLLGDSSSSYGYTF TRBD1 TRBJ1-2 17 TRBV27 .
TGTGCCAGCAGCTTATCCCAGGGGGTTGGAAACACCATATATTTT CASSLSQGVGNTIYF TRBD1 TRBJ1-3 15 TRBV7-9 .